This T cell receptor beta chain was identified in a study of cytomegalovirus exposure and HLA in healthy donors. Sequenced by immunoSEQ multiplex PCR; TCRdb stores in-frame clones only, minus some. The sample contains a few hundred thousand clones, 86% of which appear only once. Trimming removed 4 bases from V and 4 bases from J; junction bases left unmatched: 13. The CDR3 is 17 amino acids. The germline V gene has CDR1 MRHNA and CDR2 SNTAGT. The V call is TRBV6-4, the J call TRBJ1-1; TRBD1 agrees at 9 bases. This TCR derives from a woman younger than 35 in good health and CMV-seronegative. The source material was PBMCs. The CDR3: CASSAQGQGLGGTEAFF. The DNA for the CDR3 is TGTGCCAGCAGTGCGCAGGGACAGGGATTGGGTGGCACTGAAGCTTTCTTT.